This T cell receptor (beta chain) was sequenced in a study of regulatory and conventional T cells in RAG deficiency. Study-level points and caveats: Omenn CD25-high CD127-low cells may be activated cells, not true Tregs.

About this clone: The antigen remains undetermined.

The data were produced by immunoSEQ multiplex PCR, yet TCRdb's version contains in-frame clones alone and is incomplete. The data contain over 45,000 clones, 70% to 90% of them singletons. V lost 3 bases and J lost 5, with 10 bases in between. The germline CDR1 and CDR2 sequences are SGHNT and YENEEA. The CDR3 is made up of 13 amino acids. Genomic DNA came from blood conventional CD4+ T cells gated CD25-low CD127-high. The same data also contributed to another study, on regulatory T cells. Turning to that study: Primers: 52 TRBV forward and 13 TRBJ reverse.

Sample: CD4+ effector T cells sorted from blood. The genes are TRBV11-3 and TRBJ2-5, with no clear D. The TCR originated in a human donor in good health. The CDR3 nucleotides are TGTGCCAGCAGCTTCGATAGTACGGAGACCCAGTACTTC. It translates to CASSFDSTETQYF.